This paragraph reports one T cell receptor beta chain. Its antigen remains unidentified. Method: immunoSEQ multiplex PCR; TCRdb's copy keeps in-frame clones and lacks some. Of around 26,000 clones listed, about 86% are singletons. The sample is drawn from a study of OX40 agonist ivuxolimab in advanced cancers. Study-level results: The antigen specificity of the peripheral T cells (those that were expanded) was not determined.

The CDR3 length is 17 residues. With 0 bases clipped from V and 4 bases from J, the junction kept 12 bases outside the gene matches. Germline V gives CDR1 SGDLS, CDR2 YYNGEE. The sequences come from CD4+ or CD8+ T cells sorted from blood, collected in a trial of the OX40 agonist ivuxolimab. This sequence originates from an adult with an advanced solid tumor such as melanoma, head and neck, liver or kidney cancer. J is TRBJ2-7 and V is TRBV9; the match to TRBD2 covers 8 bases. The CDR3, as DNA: TGTGCCAGCAGCGTAGCCCCCCAGCGGGAGCAAATATACGAGCAGTACTTC. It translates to CASSVAPQREQIYEQYF.